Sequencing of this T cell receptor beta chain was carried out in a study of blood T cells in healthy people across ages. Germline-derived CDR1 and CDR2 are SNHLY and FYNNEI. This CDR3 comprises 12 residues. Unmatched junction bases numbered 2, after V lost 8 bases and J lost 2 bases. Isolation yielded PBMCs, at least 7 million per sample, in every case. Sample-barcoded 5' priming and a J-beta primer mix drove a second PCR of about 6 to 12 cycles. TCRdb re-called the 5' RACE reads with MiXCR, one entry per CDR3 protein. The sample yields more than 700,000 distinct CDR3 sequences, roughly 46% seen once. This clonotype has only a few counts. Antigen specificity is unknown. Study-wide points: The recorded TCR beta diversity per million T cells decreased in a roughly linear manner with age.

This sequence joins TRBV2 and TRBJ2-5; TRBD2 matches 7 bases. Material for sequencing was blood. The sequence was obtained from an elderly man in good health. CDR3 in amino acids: CASGEGQETQYF. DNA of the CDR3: TGTGCCAGCGGGGAGGGTCAAGAGACCCAGTACTTC.